The sequence of this T cell receptor (beta chain) was determined in a study of Ad26.COV2.S vaccination and SARS-CoV-2 variants (dated by TCRdb to about 2021). Broadly, across the study: Donors in the vaccine arm were drawn from COV1001, a phase I-IIa trial of Ad26.COV2.S in healthy adults that was multicentre, randomized, double-blind and placebo-controlled. Investigators did not know the trial group allocation while performing experiments and assessing outcomes. Dosing of Ad26.COV2.S was intramuscular, at either 5x10^10 or 1x10^11 viral particles, delivered as one shot or as two shots spaced 56 days apart. Trial participants were randomized into five groups of five, in which low-dose or high-dose Ad26.COV2.S was given once or twice, or placebo was given on both occasions. TCRbeta repertoire sequencing served as the tool for gauging how specific and how broad the SARS-CoV-2-reactive T cell receptors were following Ad26.COV2.S vaccination. A total of 32 samples were included in the TCR-sequenced set, comprising 19 Ad26.COV2.S vaccine recipients, 5 placebo recipients and 8 SARS-CoV-2 convalescent individuals. Here is what the overall study found, with its caveats: Ad26.COV2.S recipients had higher spike-specific TCR breadth than placebo recipients (P = 0.0014). Comparing responses between vaccine doses or regimens was not something the study was powered to do. Substantial breadth of spike-specific CD8+ and CD4+ T cell responses was reported after vaccination. According to the authors, total T cell responses may have been underestimated by the TCR breadth and depth analyses. Vaccine and placebo recipients had similar non-spike TCR breadth, a finding consistent with the vaccine containing only spike.

Concerning this clone itself: There is no known antigen for this receptor. The sample holds no much larger clone one base away, and base qualities are not on file.

The immunoSEQ Assay was the method used to sequence TCRbeta CDR3 regions. After extraction, genomic DNA underwent amplification by bias-controlled multiplex PCR, followed by high-throughput sequencing. From the authors' description of their analysis: To quantify the absolute abundance of every unique TCRbeta CDR3 region, sequences were collapsed and filtered. T cell fraction was estimated by normalizing TCRbeta template counts to usable DNA, with usable DNA measured through amplification of reference genes found in all nucleated cells. Repertoire TCRs were annotated as SARS-CoV-2-specific by exact matching of V gene, CDR3 amino acid sequence and J gene to a known reactive TCR set. MIRA supplied the reference SARS-CoV-2 TCR set, which was filtered for enrichment in COVID-19-positive ImmuneCODE repertoires so that public or cross-reactive TCRs were removed. Based on the MIRA antigens, annotated TCRs were further analysed at the level of specific ORF or position within ORF. Breadth was defined as annotated unique rearrangements over total unique productive rearrangements; depth was the summed frequency of those rearrangements. Two-sided Wilcoxon rank-sum tests were applied when comparing TCR breadth between groups. TCRdb took over this immuneACCESS table, retaining in-frame rearrangements with V and J assigned. Such tables are incomplete; in checked studies, under half of the missing clones stem from an unresolved V gene, and the remainder is unexplained. V, J and clone size derive from that table, while D and trimming were established from the DNA sequence. Here the sample has about 680,000 clones; about 90% occur a single time. Nearly 1.5% of the sample is in the top ten clones.

The meaning of the sample's treatment or condition label: 19 received Ad26.COV2.S at low or high dose, single or two shots; about 5 received placebo; per-sample allocation not given. For vaccine and placebo recipients, repertoires were sequenced using samples collected on day 63 after the first injection. Cohort 1b enrolled 25 adults aged 18-55 years at a single site in Boston, USA, between 29 July and 7 August 2020. Ad26.COV2.S was a replication-incompetent adenovirus type 26 vector that expressed a prefusion-stabilized SARS-CoV-2 spike protein derived from the original Wuhan strain. CDR1 and CDR2 are drawn from the germline V gene (reference sequence): LNHDA, SQIVND. V lost 1 base and J lost 4 bases, and the count of bases not matched to a germline gene is 3. Counted from cysteine to phenylalanine, this CDR3 has 14 amino acids. Only the CDR3 part of the read is kept: 42 bases, read in frame from the first base.

The sequence derives from a person between 18 and 59 years old who received the Ad26.COV2.S COVID-19 vaccine or a placebo. This specimen was peripheral blood, taken in a trial of Ad26.COV2.S vaccine versus placebo. Recombination connected TRBV19 to TRBJ2-7; TRBD1 fits 8 bases in the junction. Here is the DNA: TGTGCCAGTAGTATAGTGGACAGGGTGTACGAGCAGTACTTC. Its protein reads: CASSIVDRVYEQYF.